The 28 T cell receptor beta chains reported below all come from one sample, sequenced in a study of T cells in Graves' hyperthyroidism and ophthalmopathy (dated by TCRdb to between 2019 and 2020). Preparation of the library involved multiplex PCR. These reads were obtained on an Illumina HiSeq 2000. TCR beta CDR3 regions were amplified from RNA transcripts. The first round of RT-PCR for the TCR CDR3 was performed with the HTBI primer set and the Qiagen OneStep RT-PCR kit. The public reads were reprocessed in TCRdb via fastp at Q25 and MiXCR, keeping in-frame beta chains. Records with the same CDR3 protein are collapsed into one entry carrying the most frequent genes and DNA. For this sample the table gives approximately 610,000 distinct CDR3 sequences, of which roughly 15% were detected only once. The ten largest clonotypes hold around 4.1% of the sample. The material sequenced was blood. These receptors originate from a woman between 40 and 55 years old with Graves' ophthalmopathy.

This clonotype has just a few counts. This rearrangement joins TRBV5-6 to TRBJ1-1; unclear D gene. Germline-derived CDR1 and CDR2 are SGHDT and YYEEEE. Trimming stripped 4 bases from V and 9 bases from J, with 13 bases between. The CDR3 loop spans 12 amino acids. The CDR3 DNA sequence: TGTGCCAGCAGCGAGCCGGGTCGTCAAGCTTTCTTT. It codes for CASSEPGRQAFF. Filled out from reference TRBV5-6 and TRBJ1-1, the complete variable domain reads DAGVTQSPTHLIKTRGQQVTLRCSPKSGHDTVSWYQQALGQGPQFIFQYYEEEERQRGNFPDRFSGHQFPNYSSELNVNALLLGDSALYLCASSEPGRQAFFGQGTRLTVV.

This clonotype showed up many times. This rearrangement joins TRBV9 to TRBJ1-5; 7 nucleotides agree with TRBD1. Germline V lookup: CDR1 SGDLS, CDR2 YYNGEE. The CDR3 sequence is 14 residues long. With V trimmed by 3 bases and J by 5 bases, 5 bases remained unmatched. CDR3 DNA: TGTGCCAGCAGCGCAGGGACAGCTTATCAGCCCCAGCATTTT. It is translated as CASSAGTAYQPQHF.

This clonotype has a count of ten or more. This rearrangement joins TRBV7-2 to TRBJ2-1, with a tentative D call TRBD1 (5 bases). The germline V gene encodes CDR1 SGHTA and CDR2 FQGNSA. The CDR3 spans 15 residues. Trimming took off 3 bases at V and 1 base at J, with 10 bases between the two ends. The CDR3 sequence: CASSLGPLSYNEQFF. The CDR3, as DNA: TGTGCCAGCAGCTTGGGGCCGCTTTCCTACAATGAGCAGTTCTTC.

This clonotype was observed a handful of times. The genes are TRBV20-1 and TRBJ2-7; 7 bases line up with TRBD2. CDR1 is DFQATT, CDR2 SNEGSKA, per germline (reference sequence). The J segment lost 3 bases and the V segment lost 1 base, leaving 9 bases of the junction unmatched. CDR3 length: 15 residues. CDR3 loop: CSARVYGGSFYEQYF. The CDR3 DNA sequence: TGCAGTGCTAGAGTATATGGCGGGAGTTTCTACGAGCAGTACTTC.

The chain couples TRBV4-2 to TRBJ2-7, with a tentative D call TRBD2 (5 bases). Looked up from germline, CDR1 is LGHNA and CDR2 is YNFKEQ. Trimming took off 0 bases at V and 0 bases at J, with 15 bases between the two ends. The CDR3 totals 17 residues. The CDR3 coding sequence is TGTGCCAGCAGCCAAGATGTTTCGGGGAGAGGCTCCTACGAGCAGTACTTC. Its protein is CASSQDVSGRGSYEQYF.

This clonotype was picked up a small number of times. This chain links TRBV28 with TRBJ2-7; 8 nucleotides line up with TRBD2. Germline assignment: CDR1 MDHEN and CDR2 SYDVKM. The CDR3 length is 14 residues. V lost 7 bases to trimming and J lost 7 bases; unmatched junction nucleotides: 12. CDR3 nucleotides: TGTGCCAGCACAGTCGGGGGGGGGCGCGGGGAGCAGTACTTC. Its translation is CASTVGGGRGEQYF.

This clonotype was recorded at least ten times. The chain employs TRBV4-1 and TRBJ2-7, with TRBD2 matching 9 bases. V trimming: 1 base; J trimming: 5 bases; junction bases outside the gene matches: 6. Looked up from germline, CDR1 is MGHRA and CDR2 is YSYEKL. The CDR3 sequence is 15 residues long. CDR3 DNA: TGCGCCAGCAGCCAAGTCCCGGGACTAGCCAACGAGCAGTACTTC. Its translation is CASSQVPGLANEQYF.

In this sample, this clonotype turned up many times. This CDR3 reads CASSLPDSRYGYTF. The CDR3 nucleotides read TGCGCCAGCAGCTTGCCTGACAGCCGCTATGGCTACACCTTC. J is TRBJ1-2 and V is TRBV5-1, with D maybe TRBD1 (5 bases). Trimming took off 1 base at V and 4 bases at J, with 11 bases between the two ends. The CDR3 runs to 14 residues. Germline V lookup: CDR1 SGHRS, CDR2 YFSETQ.

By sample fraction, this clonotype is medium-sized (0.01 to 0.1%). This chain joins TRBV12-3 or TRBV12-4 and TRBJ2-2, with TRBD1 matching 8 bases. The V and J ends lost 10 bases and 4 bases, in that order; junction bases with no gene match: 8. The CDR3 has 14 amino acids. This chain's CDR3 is CANKRQGSTGELFF. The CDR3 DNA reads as TGTGCCAACAAACGACAGGGGAGCACCGGGGAGCTGTTTTTT.

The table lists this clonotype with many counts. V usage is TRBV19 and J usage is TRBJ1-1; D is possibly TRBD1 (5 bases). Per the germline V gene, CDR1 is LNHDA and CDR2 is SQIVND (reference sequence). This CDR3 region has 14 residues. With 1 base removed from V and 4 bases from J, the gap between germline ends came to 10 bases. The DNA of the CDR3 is TGTGCCAGTAGTATAGGGCAGGGATTCACTGAAGCTTTCTTT. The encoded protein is CASSIGQGFTEAFF.

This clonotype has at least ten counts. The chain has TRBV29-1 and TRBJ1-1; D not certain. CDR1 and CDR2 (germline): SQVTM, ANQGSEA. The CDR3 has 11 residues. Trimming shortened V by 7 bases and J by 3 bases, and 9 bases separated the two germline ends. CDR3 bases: TGCAGCGCCACTATCCACACTGAAGCTTTCTTT. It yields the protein CSATIHTEAFF. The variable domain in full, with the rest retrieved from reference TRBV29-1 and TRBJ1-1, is SAVISQKPSRDICQRGTSLTIQCQVDSQVTMMFWYRQQPGQSLTLIATANQGSEATYESGFVIDKFPISRPNLTFSTLTVSNMSPEDSSIYLCSATIHTEAFFGQGTRLTVV.

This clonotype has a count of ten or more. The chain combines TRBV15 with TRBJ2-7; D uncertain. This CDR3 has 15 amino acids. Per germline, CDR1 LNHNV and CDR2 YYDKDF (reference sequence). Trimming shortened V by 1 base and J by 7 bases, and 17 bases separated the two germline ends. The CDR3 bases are TGTGCCACCAGCAGAGCTCAGGACGCGATATGGGAGCAGTACTTC. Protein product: CATSRAQDAIWEQYF.

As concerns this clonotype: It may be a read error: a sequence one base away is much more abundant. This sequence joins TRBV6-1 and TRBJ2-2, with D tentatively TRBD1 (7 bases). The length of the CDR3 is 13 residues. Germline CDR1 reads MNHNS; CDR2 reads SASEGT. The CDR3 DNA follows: TGTGCCAGCAGCCAAGACAGGGCCGGGGGGCTGTTTTTT. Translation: CASSQDRAGGLFF.

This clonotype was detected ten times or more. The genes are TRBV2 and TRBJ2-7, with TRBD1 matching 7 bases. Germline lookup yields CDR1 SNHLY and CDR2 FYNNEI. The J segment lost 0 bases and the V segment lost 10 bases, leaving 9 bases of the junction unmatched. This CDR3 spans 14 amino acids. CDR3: CANQRDRSSYEQYF. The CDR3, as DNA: TGTGCCAACCAAAGGGACAGAAGCTCCTACGAGCAGTACTTC.

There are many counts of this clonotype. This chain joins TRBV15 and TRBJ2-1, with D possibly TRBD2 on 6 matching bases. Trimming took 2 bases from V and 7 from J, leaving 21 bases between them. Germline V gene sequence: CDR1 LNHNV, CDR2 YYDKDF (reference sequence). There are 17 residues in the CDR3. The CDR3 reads CATSRPQTTRRVNEQFF. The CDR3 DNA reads TGTGCCACCAGCAGACCCCAGACGACTAGGAGGGTTAATGAGCAGTTCTTC.

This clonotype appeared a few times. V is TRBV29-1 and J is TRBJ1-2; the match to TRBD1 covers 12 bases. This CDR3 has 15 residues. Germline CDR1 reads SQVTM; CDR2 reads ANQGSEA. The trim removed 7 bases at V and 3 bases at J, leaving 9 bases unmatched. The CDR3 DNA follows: TGCAGCGCGAGGGGACAGGGGGCGCCGGACTATGGCTACACCTTC. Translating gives CSARGQGAPDYGYTF.

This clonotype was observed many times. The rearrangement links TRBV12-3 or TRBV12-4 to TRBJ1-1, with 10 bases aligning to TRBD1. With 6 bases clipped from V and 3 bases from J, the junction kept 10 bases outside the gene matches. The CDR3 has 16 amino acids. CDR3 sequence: CASSGGLTGGYTEAFF. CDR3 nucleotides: TGTGCCAGCAGCGGGGGTTTGACAGGGGGCTACACTGAAGCTTTCTTT.

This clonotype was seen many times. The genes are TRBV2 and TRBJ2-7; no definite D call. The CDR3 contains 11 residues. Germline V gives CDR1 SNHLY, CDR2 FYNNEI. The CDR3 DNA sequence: TGTGCCAGCAGTGAAGGAGCGACAATTCGGGTC. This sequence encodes CASSEGATIRV.

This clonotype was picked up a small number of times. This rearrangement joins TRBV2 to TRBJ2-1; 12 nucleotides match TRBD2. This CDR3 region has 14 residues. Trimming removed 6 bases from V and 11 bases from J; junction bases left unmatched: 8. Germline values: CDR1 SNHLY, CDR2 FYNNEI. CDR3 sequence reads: CASSDRLAGDKQFF. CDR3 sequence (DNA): TGTGCCAGCAGCGACCGACTAGCGGGAGACAAGCAGTTCTTC. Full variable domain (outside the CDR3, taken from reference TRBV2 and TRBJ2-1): EPEVTQTPSHQVTQMGQEVILRCVPISNHLYFYWYRQILGQKVEFLVSFYNNEISEKSEIFDDQFSVERPDGSNFTLKIRSTKLEDSAMYFCASSDRLAGDKQFFGPGTRLTVL.

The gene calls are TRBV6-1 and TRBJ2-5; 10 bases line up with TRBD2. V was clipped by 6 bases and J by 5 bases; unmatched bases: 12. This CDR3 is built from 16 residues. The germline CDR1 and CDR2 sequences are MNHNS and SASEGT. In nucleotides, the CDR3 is TGTGCCAGCAGCCCAGCGGGAGGGCCAGCCAGGGAGACCCAGTACTTC. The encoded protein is CASSPAGGPARETQYF.

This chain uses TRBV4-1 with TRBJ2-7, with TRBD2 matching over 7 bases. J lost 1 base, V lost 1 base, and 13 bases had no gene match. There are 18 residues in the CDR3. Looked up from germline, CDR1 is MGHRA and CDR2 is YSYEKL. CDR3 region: CASSQVGAGQRVSYEQYF. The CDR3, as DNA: TGCGCCAGCAGCCAAGTTGGAGCGGGGCAGAGGGTTTCCTACGAGCAGTACTTC.

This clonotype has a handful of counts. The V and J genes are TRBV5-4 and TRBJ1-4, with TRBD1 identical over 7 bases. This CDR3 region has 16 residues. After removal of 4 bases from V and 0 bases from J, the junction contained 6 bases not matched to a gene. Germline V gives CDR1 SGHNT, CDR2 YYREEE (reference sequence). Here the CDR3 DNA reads TGTGCCAGCAGCCTTGGACAGGCCGCAACTAATGAAAAACTGTTTTTT. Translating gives CASSLGQAATNEKLFF. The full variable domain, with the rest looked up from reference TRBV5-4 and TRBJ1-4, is ETGVTQSPTHLIKTRGQQVTLRCSSQSGHNTVSWYQQALGQGPQFIFQYYREEENGRGNFPPRFSGLQFPNYSSELNVNALELDDSALYLCASSLGQAATNEKLFFGSGTQLSVL.

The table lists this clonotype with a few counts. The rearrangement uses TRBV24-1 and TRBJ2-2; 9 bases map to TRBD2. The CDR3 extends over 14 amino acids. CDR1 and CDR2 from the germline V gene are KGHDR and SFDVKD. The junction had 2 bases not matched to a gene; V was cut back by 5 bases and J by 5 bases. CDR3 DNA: TGTGCCACCAGTGGTCTAGCGGGGACCGGGGAGCTGTTTTTT. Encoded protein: CATSGLAGTGELFF.

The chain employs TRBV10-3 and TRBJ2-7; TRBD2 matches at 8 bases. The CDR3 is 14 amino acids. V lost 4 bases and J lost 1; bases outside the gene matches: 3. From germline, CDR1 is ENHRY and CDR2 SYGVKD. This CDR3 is CAISGPSGSYEQYF. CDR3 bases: TGTGCCATCAGTGGTCCTAGCGGGTCCTACGAGCAGTACTTC.

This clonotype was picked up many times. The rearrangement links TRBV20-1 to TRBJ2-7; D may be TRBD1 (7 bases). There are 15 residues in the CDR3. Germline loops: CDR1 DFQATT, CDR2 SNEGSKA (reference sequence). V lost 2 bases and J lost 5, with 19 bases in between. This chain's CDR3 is CSARSPGGGVHEQYF. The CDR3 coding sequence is TGCAGTGCTAGATCTCCAGGGGGAGGAGTCCACGAGCAGTACTTC.

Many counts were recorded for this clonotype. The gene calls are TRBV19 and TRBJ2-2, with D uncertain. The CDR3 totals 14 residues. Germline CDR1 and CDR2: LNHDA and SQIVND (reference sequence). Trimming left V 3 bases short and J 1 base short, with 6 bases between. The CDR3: CASSIIGNTGELFF. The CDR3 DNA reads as TGTGCCAGTAGTATTATCGGGAACACCGGGGAGCTGTTTTTT.

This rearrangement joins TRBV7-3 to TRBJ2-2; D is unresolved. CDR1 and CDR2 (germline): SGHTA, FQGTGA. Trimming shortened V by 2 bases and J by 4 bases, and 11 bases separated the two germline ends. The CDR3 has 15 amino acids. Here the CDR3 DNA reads TGTGCCAGCAGCTTATTGGCAAGAGCCACCGGGGAGCTGTTTTTT. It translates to CASSLLARATGELFF.

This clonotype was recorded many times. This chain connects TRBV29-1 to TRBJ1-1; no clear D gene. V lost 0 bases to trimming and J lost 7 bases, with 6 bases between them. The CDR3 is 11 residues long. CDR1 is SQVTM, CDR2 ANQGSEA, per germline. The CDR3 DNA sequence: TGCAGCGTTGAAGATGGCGGTGAAGCTTTCTTT. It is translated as CSVEDGGEAFF.